The next 27 T cell receptor beta chains were all read from a single sample in a study of T cells in Graves' hyperthyroidism and ophthalmopathy. The CDR3 regions of TCR beta were amplified from RNA transcripts. An initial round of RT-PCR targeting the TCR CDR3 relied on the HTBI primer set. TCRdb fed the multiplex PCR reads into MiXCR, producing one record per CDR3 protein. The sample records around 420,000 distinct CDR3 sequences, about 15% being singletons. The sequenced sample consisted of blood. Every receptor here comes from a woman aged 18-35 years with Graves' hyperthyroidism.

Note on this clonotype: This may be a read error: a much more frequent sequence differs by one nucleotide. The rearrangement uses TRBV4-1 and TRBJ1-1; D is ambiguous. The CDR3 is 14 amino acids. Germline values: CDR1 MGHRA, CDR2 YSYEKL. As DNA, the CDR3 is TGCGCCAGCAGCCAAGAGGTGGGTAACACTGAAGCTCTCTTT. This sequence encodes CASSQEVGNTEALF.

The table lists this clonotype with many counts. The chain recombines TRBV12-3 or TRBV12-4 with TRBJ1-1; 7 nucleotides match TRBD1. The CDR3 runs 15 residues. Germline trimming cut 4 bases from V and 0 bases from J; bases unmatched to any gene: 5. The DNA for the CDR3 is TGTGCCAGCAGTTCCGACAGGGTGCTGAACACTGAAGCTTTCTTT. Translated, it gives CASSSDRVLNTEAFF.

Ten or more counts support this clonotype. The rearrangement uses TRBV2 and TRBJ1-5, with TRBD1 identical over 11 bases. This CDR3 contains 15 residues. Germline-derived CDR1 and CDR2 are SNHLY and FYNNEI. The junction had 6 bases not matched to a gene; V was cut back by 6 bases and J by 5 bases. The CDR3 DNA follows: TGTGCCAGCAGCCTGGACAGGGGGCTTCATCAGCCCCAGCATTTT. It specifies CASSLDRGLHQPQHF.

This clonotype has ten or more counts. V gene TRBV14 combines with J gene TRBJ1-1; D not certain. CDR1 and CDR2 from the germline V gene are SGHDN and FVKESK. The CDR3 runs 14 residues. V lost 5 bases to trimming and J lost 1 base, with 11 bases between them. CDR3 nucleotides: TGTGCCAGCAGCTCCAGGCCTTCGAACACTGAAGCTTTCTTT. Amino acid sequence: CASSSRPSNTEAFF.

This clonotype appeared a few times. The chain recombines TRBV28 with TRBJ2-3, with D possibly matching TRBD2 (5 bases). Germline V lookup: CDR1 MDHEN, CDR2 SYDVKM. CDR3 length: 14 residues. Between the trimmed V and J ends, which lost 7 bases and 6 bases, there was a span of 17 bases. CDR3 sequence: CASKSSQAVDTQYF. CDR3 nucleotide sequence: TGTGCCAGCAAGAGCAGCCAAGCGGTGGATACGCAGTATTTT.

The V and J genes are TRBV24-1 and TRBJ2-1; TRBD1 aligns across 9 bases. Germline V CDR1 and CDR2: KGHDR, SFDVKD. V lost 0 bases to trimming and J lost 9 bases; unmatched junction nucleotides: 8. The CDR3 is 16 amino acids. The CDR3, as DNA: TGTGCCACCAGTGATTTGGGACAGGGGAGTGCGGGTGAGCAGTTCTTC. It translates to CATSDLGQGSAGEQFF.

A few counts support this clonotype. V usage is TRBV2 and J usage is TRBJ2-7; TRBD1 matches at 7 bases. The J call may be mistaken, given a closer DNA end match to TRBJ2-1. Germline CDR1 SNHLY, CDR2 FYNNEI. This CDR3 comprises 12 residues. Here the CDR3 reads CASRRGLYEQFF. CDR3 DNA sequence: TGTGCCAGCAGGAGGGGGCTCTACGAGCAGTTCTTC.

This clonotype was counted many times. This chain connects TRBV20-1 to TRBJ2-1; TRBD2 might be the D (6 bases). This CDR3 has 15 residues. Germline CDR1 reads DFQATT; CDR2 reads SNEGSKA (reference sequence). Trimming cost V 0 bases and J 0 bases, with 9 bases left between them. In nucleotides, the CDR3 is TGCAGTGCTAGAGATCTAGCGAGCTCCTACAATGAGCAGTTCTTC. This gives the protein CSARDLASSYNEQFF.

This clonotype has a handful of counts. This chain connects TRBV12-3 or TRBV12-4 to TRBJ2-5; TRBD1 matches at 7 bases. V was clipped by 6 bases and J by 4 bases; unmatched bases: 11. The CDR3 extends over 15 amino acids. The CDR3 reads CASSSDRVKVETQYF. In nucleotides, the CDR3 is TGTGCCAGCAGCAGCGACAGGGTGAAGGTAGAGACCCAGTACTTC.

A few counts support this clonotype. The CDR3 here is CASSLAQVGTRMNTEAFF. In DNA, the CDR3 is TGTGCCAGCAGCTTAGCGCAGGTAGGGACCAGGATGAACACTGAAGCTTTCTTT. The chain combines TRBV7-9 with TRBJ1-1, with D possibly matching TRBD1 (5 bases). Germline V gene sequence: CDR1 SEHNR, CDR2 FQNEAQ (reference sequence). V lost 0 bases to trimming and J lost 0 bases, with 17 bases between them. The CDR3 is 18 residues long.

This clonotype was picked up many times. The chain joins TRBV7-9 to TRBJ2-2; D tentatively fits TRBD1 or TRBD2 (5 bases each). Germline CDR1 SEHNR, CDR2 FQNEAQ (reference sequence). This CDR3 has 14 residues. Trimming removed 1 base from V and 6 bases from J, with 9 bases in between. This CDR3 is CASSLDGDAGELFF. The CDR3 DNA reads TGTGCCAGCAGCTTAGACGGGGACGCCGGGGAGCTGTTTTTT.

This clonotype has a handful of counts. This rearrangement joins TRBV9 to TRBJ1-1; D possibly corresponds to TRBD1 (5 bases). V dropped 5 bases and J dropped 0 bases, with 14 bases sitting between them. The CDR3 has 15 residues. Germline CDR1 SGDLS, CDR2 YYNGEE. This chain's CDR3 is CASSPVRGMNTEAFF. DNA of the CDR3: TGTGCCAGCAGTCCTGTGCGGGGCATGAACACTGAAGCTTTCTTT.

This chain links TRBV28 with TRBJ2-6, with 8 nucleotides matching TRBD1. The CDR3 contains 17 residues. Germline-derived CDR1 and CDR2 are MDHEN and SYDVKM. The ends lost 5 bases at V and 3 bases at J; junction bases unmatched: 9. The CDR3, as DNA: TGTGCCAGCAGTCCGCAGACAGGGGTGGGTGGGGCCAACGTCCTGACTTTC. It yields the protein CASSPQTGVGGANVLTF.

This clonotype showed up many times. The chain employs TRBV11-3 and TRBJ2-1; D might be TRBD1 (6 bases). The germline V gene encodes CDR1 SGHNT and CDR2 YENEEA. The V end lost 0 bases, the J end lost 8 bases, and 11 bases lay between the germline ends. This CDR3 has 14 residues. CDR3 DNA sequence: TGTGCCAGCAGCTTAGACCAGGGGCGGGATGAGCAGTTCTTC. It encodes CASSLDQGRDEQFF.

This chain joins TRBV25-1 and TRBJ1-2, with TRBD1 as a possible D gene (5 bases). Germline V lookup: CDR1 MGHDK, CDR2 SYGVNS. Trimming took off 1 base at V and 5 bases at J, with 17 bases between the two ends. The CDR3 loop spans 16 amino acids. The CDR3 loop reads CASSESGDSGWYGYTF. CDR3 nucleotide sequence: TGTGCCAGCAGTGAATCGGGGGACTCCGGATGGTATGGCTACACCTTC.

This clonotype was recorded only once. The V call is TRBV5-1, the J call TRBJ2-2; D uncertain. The CDR3 extends over 17 amino acids. Trimming shortened V by 0 bases and J by 0 bases, and 12 bases separated the two germline ends. CDR1 and CDR2 from the germline V gene are SGHRS and YFSETQ. The CDR3 protein is CASSLGWRTANTGELFF. The CDR3 nucleotides read TGCGCCAGCAGCTTGGGCTGGCGAACCGCGAACACCGGGGAGCTGTTTTTT. Supplemented by reference TRBV5-1 and TRBJ2-2, the full variable domain reads KAGVTQTPRYLIKTRGQQVTLSCSPISGHRSVSWYQQTPGQGLQFLFEYFSETQRNKGNFPGRFSGRQFSNSRSEMNVSTLELGDSALYLCASSLGWRTANTGELFFGEGSRLTVL.

In this sample, this clonotype turned up many times. This chain joins TRBV6-2 or TRBV6-3 and TRBJ2-1, with 11 bases lining up with TRBD1. V gave up 4 bases and J gave up 0 bases; unmatched junction bases: 5. The CDR3 spans 17 residues. Germline V gives CDR1 MNHEY, CDR2 SVGEGT. The CDR3 DNA reads as TGTGCCAGCAGTTCCGGACAGGGGGCCGCCTCCTACAATGAGCAGTTCTTC. Amino acids: CASSSGQGAASYNEQFF.

This clonotype has just a few counts. The CDR3 region has the DNA TGCAGTGCTAGAGGACTCCACGGGACAGGGGCGAATGGCTACACCTTC. Translation gives CSARGLHGTGANGYTF. The chain couples TRBV20-1 to TRBJ1-2; 10 positions match TRBD1. Germline V gene lookup returns CDR1 DFQATT and CDR2 SNEGSKA (reference sequence). This CDR3 is built from 16 residues. V lost 1 base, J lost 6 bases, and 11 bases stayed unmatched.

This clonotype was recorded at least ten times. V is TRBV12-3 or TRBV12-4 and J is TRBJ1-5; D might be TRBD1 (5 bases). This CDR3 is 16 amino acids long. V was cut by 5 bases and J by 3 bases, with 17 bases left in between. As DNA, the CDR3 is TGTGCCAGCAGTCCCCCGGCAGGGAGTCACAATCAGCCCCAGCATTTT. It specifies CASSPPAGSHNQPQHF.

V is TRBV2 and J is TRBJ2-1, with 13 bases lining up with TRBD2. Germline V CDR1 and CDR2: SNHLY, FYNNEI. J lost 12 bases, V lost 4 bases, and 6 bases had no gene match. This CDR3 is 14 amino acids long. The CDR3 region has the DNA TGTGCCAGCAGTGGACTAGCGGGAGGAAATAGGCAGTTCTTC. It translates to CASSGLAGGNRQFF.

This clonotype was recorded many times. This sequence joins TRBV11-3 and TRBJ2-3, with a possible D match to TRBD2 (7 bases). Trimming left V 7 bases short and J 3 bases short, with 17 bases between. The CDR3 runs to 15 residues. The germline CDR1 and CDR2 sequences are SGHNT and YENEEA. CDR3 DNA sequence: TGTGCCAGCATGTTGGGGGGGCTCAGGACAGATACGCAGTATTTT. Translation gives CASMLGGLRTDTQYF.

In its sample, this clonotype was seen a few times. V gene TRBV20-1 combines with J gene TRBJ1-2; D is ambiguous. The germline V and J ends were trimmed by 6 bases and 0 bases, with 8 bases remaining between them. CDR1 and CDR2 (germline): DFQATT, SNEGSKA (reference sequence). The CDR3 runs to 12 residues. The CDR3 protein is CSAKPANYGYTF. The CDR3 DNA follows: TGCAGTGCCAAACCAGCTAACTATGGCTACACCTTC.

For this clonotype: One junction end disagrees with the germline gene, perhaps due to a read error. The CDR3 sequence: CASRDYTEQFF. Written as DNA, the CDR3 is TGTGCCAGCAGAGACTACACTGAGCAGTTCTTC. The chain joins TRBV2 to TRBJ2-1, with D maybe TRBD2 (5 bases). Germline loops: CDR1 SNHLY, CDR2 FYNNEI. This CDR3 contains 11 residues.

This clonotype showed up just a few times. The chain joins TRBV2 to TRBJ2-1; 10 positions agree with TRBD2. Germline CDR1 SNHLY, CDR2 FYNNEI. The V segment lost 2 bases and the J segment 7 bases; nucleotides outside the gene matches: 8. There are 16 residues in the CDR3. The CDR3 nucleotides read TGTGCCAGCAGTGAATTAGCGGGAGGTGTATCGAATGAGCAGTTCTTC. As protein: CASSELAGGVSNEQFF.

This clonotype was detected many times. CDR3 in amino acids: CASSAGGTGIYEQYF. In DNA form, the CDR3 reads TGCGCCAGCAGCGCTGGAGGGACAGGCATCTACGAGCAGTACTTC. The chain carries TRBV5-1 and TRBJ2-7; 8 bases line up with TRBD1. Germline-derived CDR1 and CDR2 are SGHRS and YFSETQ. J gave up 3 bases and V 4 bases, and 9 bases lay outside the gene matches. CDR3 length: 15 amino acids.

This clonotype has ten or more counts. The genes are TRBV4-2 and TRBJ2-7; perhaps D is TRBD1 or TRBD2 (7 bases each). Trimming left V 1 base short and J 3 bases short, with 16 bases between. Germline CDR1 and CDR2: LGHNA and YNFKEQ. This CDR3 is 16 amino acids long. The CDR3 protein is CASSQAGGDSSYEQYF. The CDR3 DNA is TGTGCCAGCAGCCAAGCTGGGGGGGACAGCAGCTACGAGCAGTACTTC.

This chain uses TRBV5-1 with TRBJ1-4; D perhaps matches TRBD1 (6 bases). The CDR3 is 12 amino acids. The germline V gene encodes CDR1 SGHRS and CDR2 YFSETQ. V was shortened by 4 bases and J by 15 bases, with 16 bases between the two germline ends. The CDR3 coding sequence is TGCGCCAGCAGCCAGACAGGTGACGAAGTGTTTTTT. It translates to CASSQTGDEVFF.